This note documents a single T cell receptor (beta chain) sequence. This specimen comes from a study of blood T cell repertoires in COVID-19. Study background: There were acute and convalescent COVID-19 samples, and they came from the United States, Italy and Spain. Sample material is recorded as cDNA or gDNA derived from T cells, B-cell-depleted T cells, or PBMCs.

Methods used by the authors: Estimation of nucleated cell counts relied on the amplification of reference gene primers. Generated by immunoSEQ multiplex PCR, the TCRdb table keeps only in-frame clones and is missing some. The D gene and trimming were derived from the DNA, and the V and J assignments and clone size from that table. The table includes about 220,000 clones, approximately 91% detected once. There are 13 residues in the CDR3. Germline CDR1 SGHTS, CDR2 YDEGEE. V lost 0 bases to trimming and J lost 7 bases, with 7 bases between them. The receptor was derived from a man aged 35-49 years with acute or convalescent COVID-19. Specimen: peripheral blood. V gene TRBV5-8 combines with J gene TRBJ2-2, with D possibly TRBD2 on 5 matching bases. This chain's CDR3 is CASSLVGVGELFF. DNA of the CDR3: TGTGCCAGCAGCTTGGTCGGGGTCGGGGAGCTGTTTTTT.